Below, one T cell receptor beta chain is given with its context. Its antigen is currently unknown. MiXCR was run by TCRdb on the RT-PCR reads, yielding one entry per CDR3 protein. The data contain hundreds of thousands of distinct CDR3 sequences, 12% of them seen just once; the ten biggest clones take up roughly a tenth. Trimming at V came to 5 bases and at J to 3 bases, leaving 2 bases not matched to a gene. This CDR3 has 13 amino acids. The sample originates from a study of response to subunit inactivated influenza vaccine. Study outcomes and limitations: With each seasonal influenza vaccination, the authors suggested, few new T cells are recruited.

The sample here was PBMCs from blood, taken on the day of vaccination. This rearrangement joins TRBV12-3 or TRBV12-4 to TRBJ2-3, with TRBD1 identical over 7 bases. The TCR was taken from a man aged 45-65 years who received an inactivated influenza vaccine. The chain's CDR3 is CASSRDRTDTQYF. For the CDR3, the DNA is TGTGCCAGCAGTCGGGACAGAACAGATACGCAGTATTTT.